The 4 T cell receptor beta chains presented below share a single source sample, sequenced in a study of T cell changes during pregnancy in multiple sclerosis. Libraries were prepared by immunoSEQ multiplex PCR; TCRdb keeps only in-frame clonotypes and omits some of them. The repertoire holds some 50,000 clones, with 95% as singletons. The sequences come from CD8+ T cells from peripheral blood mononuclear cells, collected in the first trimester of pregnancy. The receptors come from a female donor with multiple sclerosis, enrolled in a pregnancy study.

V usage is TRBV28 and J usage is TRBJ2-7; 7 bases agree with TRBD1. This CDR3 contains 12 residues. Germline V gene data show CDR1 as MDHEN and CDR2 as SYDVKM. Losses at the gene ends were 6 bases for V and 6 bases for J; bases not matched to a gene: 5. The CDR3: CASRDRAGEQYF. DNA of the CDR3: TGTGCCAGCAGAGACAGGGCGGGCGAGCAGTACTTC. The full variable domain, completed using reference TRBV28 and TRBJ2-7, is DVKVTQSSRYLVKRTGEKVFLECVQDMDHENMFWYRQDPGLGLRLIYFSYDVKMKEKGDIPEGYSVSREKKERFSLILESASTNQTSMYLCASRDRAGEQYFGPGTRLTVT.

The genes are TRBV27 and TRBJ1-5; 7 bases are shared with TRBD1. The V gene's germline CDR1 is MNHEY and CDR2 SMNVEV (reference sequence). Unmatched junction bases numbered 19, after V lost 8 bases and J lost 0 bases. The CDR3 covers 19 residues. This chain's CDR3 is CASGPSRTGRFYSNQPQHF. For the CDR3, the DNA is TGTGCCAGCGGACCATCAAGGACAGGACGGTTTTATAGCAATCAGCCCCAGCATTTT.

The V gene is TRBV11-2, the J gene TRBJ2-7; the D gene is possibly TRBD1 (6 bases). This CDR3 spans 15 amino acids. CDR1 and CDR2 from the germline V gene are SGHAT and FQNNGV. V shed 4 bases and J shed 4 bases, with 17 bases lying between them. CDR3 nucleotides: TGTGCCAGCAGCTCCTTAAACAGGGTTCTGTACGAGCAGTACTTC. Amino acid sequence: CASSSLNRVLYEQYF.

The J gene is TRBJ2-7, the V gene TRBV7-9, with a tentative D call TRBD1 (5 bases). Per the germline V gene, CDR1 is SEHNR and CDR2 is FQNEAQ (reference sequence). V shed 5 bases and J shed 0 bases, with 20 bases lying between them. The CDR3 has 17 amino acids. In DNA, the CDR3 is TGTGCCAGCAGCATAGGGCAGGGTGAATTGAGCTCCTACGAGCAGTACTTC. Encoded protein: CASSIGQGELSSYEQYF.